Presented here are 24 T cell receptor beta chains from one specimen sequenced in a study of cytomegalovirus exposure and HLA in healthy donors. Profiling relied on immunoSEQ multiplex PCR, and the TCRdb table lists in-frame clones only, not all of them. The data show over 100,000 clones, 89% seen once. Sequencing used PBMCs. The receptor source for this set is a woman between 18 and 29 years old in good health and CMV-seronegative.

The chain employs TRBV1 and TRBJ2-1; the table's D gene call, TRBD1, was not cross checked with the DNA. TRBV1 constitutes a pseudogene. CDR3 length equals 14 residues. CDR3 coding DNA: TGCACCAGCAGCCAACTCACAGATTACAATGAGCAGTTCTTC. Its translation is CTSSQLTDYNEQFF.

The CDR3 here is CASSLQLAGGTDTQYF. CDR3 DNA: TGTGCCAGCAGCCTACAACTAGCGGGGGGCACAGATACGCAGTATTTT. This chain joins TRBV4-2 and TRBJ2-3, with TRBD2 matching 11 bases. CDR3 length: 16 residues. CDR1 is LGHNA and CDR2 is YNFKEQ in the germline V gene. The ends lost 4 bases at V and 1 base at J; junction bases unmatched: 4.

The count of this clone is one. This chain joins TRBV7-8 and TRBJ1-3; a possible D gene is TRBD1 (5 bases). This CDR3 has 15 residues. Germline CDR1 and CDR2: SGHVS and FQNEAQ. The V and J ends lost 7 bases and 3 bases respectively, with 16 bases between them. CDR3 nucleotides: TGTGCCAGCACTCCCTGGGGCCCCAGTGGAAACACCATATATTTT. This translates into CASTPWGPSGNTIYF. Using reference TRBV7-8 and TRBJ1-3 for the parts outside the CDR3, the full variable domain is GAGVSQSPRYKVAKRGQDVALRCDPISGHVSLFWYQQALGQGPEFLTYFQNEAQLDKSGLPSDRFFAERPEGSVSTLKIQRTQQEDSAVYLCASTPWGPSGNTIYFGEGSWLTVV.

The J gene is TRBJ1-6, the V gene TRBV10-2; TRBD1 is a possible D gene (5 bases). In germline, CDR1 is WSHSY, CDR2 SAAADI. The CDR3 has 14 residues. The V end lost 4 bases, the J end lost 6 bases, and 10 bases lay between the germline ends. The CDR3 region has the DNA TGCGCCAGCAGTGGAATTGGGGCTAATTCACCCCTCCACTTT. It yields the protein CASSGIGANSPLHF.

CDR3 amino acids: CASSVFNSGANVLTF. CDR3 nucleotide sequence: TGTGCCAGCAGTGTATTTAACTCTGGGGCCAACGTCCTGACTTTC. The V call is TRBV6-1, the J call TRBJ2-6, with D uncertain. V was trimmed by 4 bases and J by 0 bases, leaving 7 bases between them. Germline CDR1 and CDR2: MNHNS and SASEGT. The CDR3 covers 15 residues.

The chain combines TRBV19 with TRBJ1-6, with D tentatively TRBD1 (6 bases). This CDR3 is 14 amino acids long. Trimming shortened V by 2 bases and J by 8 bases, and 10 bases separated the two germline ends. CDR1 is LNHDA, CDR2 SQIVND, per germline (reference sequence). CDR3 region: CASSIYREYSPLHF. CDR3 DNA: TGTGCCAGTAGTATATACAGGGAATATTCACCCCTCCACTTT.

This chain connects TRBV7-8 to TRBJ1-2; 8 bases are shared with TRBD1. With 6 bases clipped from V and 8 bases from J, the junction kept 14 bases outside the gene matches. Germline CDR1 and CDR2: SGHVS and FQNEAQ. This CDR3 spans 15 amino acids. CDR3 loop: CASSFGQGRGGGYTF. In nucleotides, the CDR3 is TGTGCCAGCAGTTTCGGACAGGGCCGAGGAGGCGGCTACACCTTC.

This chain connects TRBV5-1 to TRBJ2-1, with D perhaps TRBD2 (6 bases). The germline CDR1 and CDR2 sequences are SGHRS and YFSETQ. This CDR3 is built from 18 residues. Trimming shortened V by 0 bases and J by 0 bases, and 16 bases separated the two germline ends. The CDR3 region has the DNA TGCGCCAGCAGCTTGGACCCTGGGGGGTATCGCTCCTACAATGAGCAGTTCTTC. Translation: CASSLDPGGYRSYNEQFF.

A single count supports this clone. V usage is TRBV11-2 and J usage is TRBJ1-2, with a tentative D call TRBD1 (5 bases). The CDR3 is made up of 13 amino acids. V lost 1 base and J lost 7, with 10 bases in between. CDR1 is SGHAT and CDR2 is FQNNGV in the germline V gene. The CDR3 DNA follows: TGTGCCAGCAGCTTAGTTAGGGGCTCTGGCTACACCTTC. The encoded protein is CASSLVRGSGYTF.

The chain employs TRBV11-1 and TRBJ2-1; 8 bases agree with TRBD1. This CDR3 is 15 amino acids long. The germline gives CDR1 SGHAT, CDR2 FQDESV (reference sequence). The ends lost 8 bases at V and 12 bases at J; junction bases unmatched: 18. CDR3 loop: CASETGAFDPWGQFF. DNA for the CDR3: TGTGCCAGCGAGACAGGGGCGTTCGATCCATGGGGGCAGTTCTTC.

Written as DNA, the CDR3 is TGCGCCAGCAGCTTGGGCGCACTAGCGGGGGGATACAATGAGCAGTTCTTC. This sequence encodes CASSLGALAGGYNEQFF. The gene calls are TRBV5-1 and TRBJ2-1, with 12 bases identical to TRBD2. Per the germline V gene, CDR1 is SGHRS and CDR2 is YFSETQ. Trimming took 0 bases from V and 4 from J; bases not matched to a gene: 5. The CDR3 has 17 amino acids.

This clone was detected only once. V gene TRBV20-1 combines with J gene TRBJ2-1; 9 nucleotides agree with TRBD1. Looked up from germline, CDR1 is DFQATT and CDR2 is SNEGSKA (reference sequence). The CDR3 runs 11 residues. The trim removed 6 bases at V and 10 bases at J, leaving 4 bases unmatched. CDR3 amino acids: CSAYDRGEQFF. In nucleotides, the CDR3 is TGCAGTGCGTACGACAGGGGGGAGCAGTTCTTC.

The chain links TRBV5-1 to TRBJ2-3; 9 bases line up with TRBD1. This CDR3 has 14 residues. The V gene end was trimmed by 6 bases and the J gene end by 5 bases; junction bases not matched to a gene: 7. Per the germline V gene, CDR1 is SGHRS and CDR2 is YFSETQ. CDR3 coding DNA: TGCGCCAGCACAACCGGGACAGGGCAAGATACGCAGTATTTT. Encoded protein: CASTTGTGQDTQYF.

The rearrangement joins TRBV6-1 to TRBJ2-1; 10 bases are a match to TRBD2. Losses at the gene ends were 0 bases for V and 5 bases for J; bases not matched to a gene: 7. Germline-derived CDR1 and CDR2 are MNHNS and SASEGT. The CDR3 consists of 17 residues. CDR3: CASSEAISGGINNEQFF. Here the CDR3 DNA reads TGTGCCAGCAGTGAAGCCATTAGCGGGGGGATAAACAATGAGCAGTTCTTC.

The J gene is TRBJ2-1, the V gene TRBV13, with D hard to call. The V end was cut by 5 bases, the J end by 5 bases, with 10 bases between. Germline V gene sequence: CDR1 PRHDT, CDR2 FYEKMQ (reference sequence). The CDR3 spans 13 residues. The CDR3 nucleotides are TGTGCCAGCAGCCCTCTGTCCGACAATGAGCAGTTCTTC. This encodes CASSPLSDNEQFF.

This sequence joins TRBV4-1 and TRBJ1-5, with 9 bases aligning to TRBD1. This CDR3 is 16 amino acids long. V gave up 3 bases and J gave up 0 bases; unmatched junction bases: 3. Per germline, CDR1 MGHRA and CDR2 YSYEKL. CDR3 sequence: CASSQRQGVSNQPQHF. Written as DNA, the CDR3 is TGCGCCAGCAGCCAGAGACAGGGGGTTAGCAATCAGCCCCAGCATTTT.

In regard to this clone: Additional DNA sequences in this sample encode the identical CDR3. For the CDR3, the DNA is TGCGCCAGCAGCTTTCCGGGGAGCACTGAAGCTTTCTTT. As protein: CASSFPGSTEAFF. V gene TRBV5-1 combines with J gene TRBJ1-1; unclear D gene. Germline CDR1 reads SGHRS; CDR2 reads YFSETQ. The CDR3 is 13 amino acids. V lost 2 bases and J lost 4, with 9 bases in between. Together with reference TRBV5-1 and TRBJ1-1, the CDR3 gives the full variable domain: KAGVTQTPRYLIKTRGQQVTLSCSPISGHRSVSWYQQTPGQGLQFLFEYFSETQRNKGNFPGRFSGRQFSNSRSEMNVSTLELGDSALYLCASSFPGSTEAFFGQGTRLTVV.

The V call is TRBV18, the J call TRBJ2-5; 10 nucleotides align to TRBD2. Trimming cost V 3 bases and J 7 bases; bases outside gene matches: 8. CDR1 is KGHSH and CDR2 is LQKENI in the germline V gene. The CDR3 is 15 residues long. In nucleotides, the CDR3 is TGTGCCAGCTCACCCGCCGGGACTAGCGATGGGACCCAGTACTTC. It translates to CASSPAGTSDGTQYF.

The genes are TRBV4-1 and TRBJ2-7; D is unresolved. This CDR3 contains 12 residues. Germline lookup yields CDR1 MGHRA and CDR2 YSYEKL. V was cut by 4 bases and J by 3 bases, with 7 bases left in between. The DNA for the CDR3 is TGCGCCAGCAGCCTTCCGGGCTACGAGCAGTACTTC. Residues: CASSLPGYEQYF.

This clone was counted a single time. The rearrangement uses TRBV4-1 and TRBJ1-2, with D possibly being TRBD1 (5 bases). The V and J ends lost 0 bases and 7 bases respectively, with 12 bases between them. CDR3 size: 14 residues. Germline V gene lookup returns CDR1 MGHRA and CDR2 YSYEKL. The CDR3: CASSQEFRVIGYTF. The CDR3 region has the DNA TGCGCCAGCAGCCAAGAATTCAGGGTAATTGGCTACACCTTC.

CDR3 in DNA: TGTGCCAGCAGCCAGGCATGGGACAACTCCTACGAGCAGTACTTC. It is translated as CASSQAWDNSYEQYF. The chain uses TRBV4-2 and TRBJ2-7; D may be TRBD1 (6 bases). Trimming took 3 bases from V and 0 from J, leaving 12 bases between them. CDR1 is LGHNA, CDR2 YNFKEQ, per germline. The CDR3 contains 15 residues.

This clone was found a few times. The gene calls are TRBV27 and TRBJ2-1, with 7 bases matching TRBD2. The CDR3 consists of 20 residues. Germline V gene data show CDR1 as MNHEY and CDR2 as SMNVEV (reference sequence). Trimming took 2 bases from V and 0 from J; bases not matched to a gene: 16. Here the CDR3 reads CASSLVFIGPWGGSYNEQFF. DNA of the CDR3: TGTGCCAGCAGTTTAGTATTTATTGGGCCATGGGGGGGCTCCTACAATGAGCAGTTCTTC.

This rearrangement joins TRBV5-4 to TRBJ1-1; D not certain. V lost 2 bases and J 2 bases, leaving 7 bases between the germline ends. The V gene's germline CDR1 is SGHNT and CDR2 YYREEE (reference sequence). The CDR3 has 13 residues. The CDR3 region is CASSFELNTEAFF. The CDR3 DNA sequence: TGTGCCAGCAGCTTTGAGTTAAACACTGAAGCTTTCTTT.

Concerning this clone: The junction does not match germline at one end; this may be a read error. The chain is built from TRBV27 and TRBJ1-2, with D perhaps matching TRBD1 (6 bases). CDR1 and CDR2 from the germline V gene are MNHEY and SMNVEV (reference sequence). There are 15 residues in the CDR3. The CDR3 DNA follows: TGTGCCAGCAGTCTTGTCCCAGGGGTTAACGATGGCTACACCTTC. Translated: CASSLVPGVNDGYTF.